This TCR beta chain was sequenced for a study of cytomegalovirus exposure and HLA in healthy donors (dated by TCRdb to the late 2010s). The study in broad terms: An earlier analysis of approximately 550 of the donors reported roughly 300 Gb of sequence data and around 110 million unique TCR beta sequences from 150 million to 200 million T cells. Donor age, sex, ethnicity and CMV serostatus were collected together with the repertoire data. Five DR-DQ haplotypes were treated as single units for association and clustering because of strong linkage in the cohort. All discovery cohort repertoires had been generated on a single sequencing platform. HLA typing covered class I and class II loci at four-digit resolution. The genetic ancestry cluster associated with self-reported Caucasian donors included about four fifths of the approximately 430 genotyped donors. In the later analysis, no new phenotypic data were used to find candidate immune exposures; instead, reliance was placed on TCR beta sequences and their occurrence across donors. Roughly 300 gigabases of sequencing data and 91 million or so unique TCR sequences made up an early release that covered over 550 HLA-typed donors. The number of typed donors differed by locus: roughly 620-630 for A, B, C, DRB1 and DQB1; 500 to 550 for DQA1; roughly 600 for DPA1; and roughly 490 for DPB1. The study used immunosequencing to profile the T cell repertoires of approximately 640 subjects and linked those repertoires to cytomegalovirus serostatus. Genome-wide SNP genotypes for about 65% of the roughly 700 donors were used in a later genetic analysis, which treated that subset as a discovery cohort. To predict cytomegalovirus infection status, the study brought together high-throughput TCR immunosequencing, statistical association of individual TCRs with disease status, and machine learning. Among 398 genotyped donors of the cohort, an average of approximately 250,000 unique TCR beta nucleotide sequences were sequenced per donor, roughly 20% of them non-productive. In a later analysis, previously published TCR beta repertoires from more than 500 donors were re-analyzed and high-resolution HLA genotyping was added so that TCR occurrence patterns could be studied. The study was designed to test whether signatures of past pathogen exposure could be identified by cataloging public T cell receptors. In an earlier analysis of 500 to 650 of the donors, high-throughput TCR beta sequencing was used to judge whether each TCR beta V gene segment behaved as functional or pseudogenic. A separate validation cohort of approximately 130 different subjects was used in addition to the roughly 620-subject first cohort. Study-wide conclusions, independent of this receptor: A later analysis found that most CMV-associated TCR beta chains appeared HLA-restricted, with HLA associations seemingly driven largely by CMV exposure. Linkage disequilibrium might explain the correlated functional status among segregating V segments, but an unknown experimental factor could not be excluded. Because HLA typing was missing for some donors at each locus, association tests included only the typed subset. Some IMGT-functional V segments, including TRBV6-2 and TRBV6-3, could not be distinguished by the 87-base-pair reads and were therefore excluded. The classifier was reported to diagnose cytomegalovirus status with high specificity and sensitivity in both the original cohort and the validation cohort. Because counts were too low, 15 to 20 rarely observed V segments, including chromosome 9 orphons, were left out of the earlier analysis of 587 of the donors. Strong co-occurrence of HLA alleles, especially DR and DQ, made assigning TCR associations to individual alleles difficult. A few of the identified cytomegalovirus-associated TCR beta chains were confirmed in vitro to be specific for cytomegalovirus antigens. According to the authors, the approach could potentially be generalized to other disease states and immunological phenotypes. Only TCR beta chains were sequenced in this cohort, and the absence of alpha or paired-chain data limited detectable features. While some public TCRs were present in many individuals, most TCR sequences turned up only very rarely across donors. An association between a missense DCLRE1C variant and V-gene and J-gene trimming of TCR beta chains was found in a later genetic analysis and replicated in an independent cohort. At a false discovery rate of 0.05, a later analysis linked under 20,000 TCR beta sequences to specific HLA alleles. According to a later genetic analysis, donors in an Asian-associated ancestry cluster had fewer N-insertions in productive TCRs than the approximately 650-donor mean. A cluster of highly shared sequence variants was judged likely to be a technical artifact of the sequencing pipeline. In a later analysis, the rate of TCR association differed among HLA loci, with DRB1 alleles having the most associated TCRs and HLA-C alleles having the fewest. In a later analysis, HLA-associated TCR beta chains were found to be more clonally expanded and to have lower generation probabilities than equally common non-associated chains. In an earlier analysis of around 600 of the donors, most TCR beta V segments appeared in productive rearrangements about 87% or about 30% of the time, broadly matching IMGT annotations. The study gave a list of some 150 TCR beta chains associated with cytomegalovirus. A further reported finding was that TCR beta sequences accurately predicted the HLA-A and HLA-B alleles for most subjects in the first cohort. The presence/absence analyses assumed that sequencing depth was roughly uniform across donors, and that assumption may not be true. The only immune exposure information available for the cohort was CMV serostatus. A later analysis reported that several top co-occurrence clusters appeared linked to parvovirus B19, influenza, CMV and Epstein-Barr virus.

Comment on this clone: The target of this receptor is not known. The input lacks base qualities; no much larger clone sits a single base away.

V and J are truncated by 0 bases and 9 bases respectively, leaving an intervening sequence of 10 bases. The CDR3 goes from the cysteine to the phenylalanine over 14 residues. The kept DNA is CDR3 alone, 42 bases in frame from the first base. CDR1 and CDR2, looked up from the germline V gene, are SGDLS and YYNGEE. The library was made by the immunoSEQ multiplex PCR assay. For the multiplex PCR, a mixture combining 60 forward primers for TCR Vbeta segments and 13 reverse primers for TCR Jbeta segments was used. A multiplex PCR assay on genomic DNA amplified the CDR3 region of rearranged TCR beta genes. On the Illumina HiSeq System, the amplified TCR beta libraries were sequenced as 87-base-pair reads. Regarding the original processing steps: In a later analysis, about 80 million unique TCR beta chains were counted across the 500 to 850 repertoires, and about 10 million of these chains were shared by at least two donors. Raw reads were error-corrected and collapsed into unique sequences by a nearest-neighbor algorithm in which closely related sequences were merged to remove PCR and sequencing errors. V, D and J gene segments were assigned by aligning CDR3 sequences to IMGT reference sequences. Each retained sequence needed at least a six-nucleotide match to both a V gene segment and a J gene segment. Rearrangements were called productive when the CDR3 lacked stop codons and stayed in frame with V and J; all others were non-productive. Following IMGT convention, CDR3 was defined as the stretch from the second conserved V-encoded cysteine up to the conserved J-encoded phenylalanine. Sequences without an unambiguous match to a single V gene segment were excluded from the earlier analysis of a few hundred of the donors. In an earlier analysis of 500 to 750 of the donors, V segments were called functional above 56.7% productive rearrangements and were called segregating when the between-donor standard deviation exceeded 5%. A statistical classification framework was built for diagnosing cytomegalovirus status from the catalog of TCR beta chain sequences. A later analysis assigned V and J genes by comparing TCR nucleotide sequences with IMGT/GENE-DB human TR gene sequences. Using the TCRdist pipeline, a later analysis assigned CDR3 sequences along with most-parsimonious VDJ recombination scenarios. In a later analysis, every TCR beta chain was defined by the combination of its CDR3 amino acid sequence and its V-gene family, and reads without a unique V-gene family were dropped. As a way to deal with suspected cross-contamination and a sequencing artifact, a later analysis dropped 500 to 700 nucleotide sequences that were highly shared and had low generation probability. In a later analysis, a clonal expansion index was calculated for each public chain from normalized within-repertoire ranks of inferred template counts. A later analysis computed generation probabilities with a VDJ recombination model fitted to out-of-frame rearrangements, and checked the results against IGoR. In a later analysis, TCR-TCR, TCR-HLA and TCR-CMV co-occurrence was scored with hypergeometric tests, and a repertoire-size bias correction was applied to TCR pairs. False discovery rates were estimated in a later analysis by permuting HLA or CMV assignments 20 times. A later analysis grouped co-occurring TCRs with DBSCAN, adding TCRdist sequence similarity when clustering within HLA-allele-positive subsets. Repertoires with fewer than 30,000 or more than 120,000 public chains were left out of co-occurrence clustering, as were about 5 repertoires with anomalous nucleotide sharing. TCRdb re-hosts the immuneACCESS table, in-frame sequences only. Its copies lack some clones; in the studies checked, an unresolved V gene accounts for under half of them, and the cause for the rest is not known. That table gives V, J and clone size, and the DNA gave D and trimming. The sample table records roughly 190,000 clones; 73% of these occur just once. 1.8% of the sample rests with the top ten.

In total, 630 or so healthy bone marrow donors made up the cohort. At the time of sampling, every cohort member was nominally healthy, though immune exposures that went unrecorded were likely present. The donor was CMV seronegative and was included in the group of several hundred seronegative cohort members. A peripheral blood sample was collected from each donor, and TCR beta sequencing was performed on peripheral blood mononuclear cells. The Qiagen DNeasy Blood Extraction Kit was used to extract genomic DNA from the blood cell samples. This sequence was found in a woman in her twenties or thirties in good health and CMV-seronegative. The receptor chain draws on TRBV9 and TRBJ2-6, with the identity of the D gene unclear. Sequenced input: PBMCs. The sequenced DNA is TGTGCCAGCAGCGTAGGGCTTTTCAGCAACGTCCTGACTTTC. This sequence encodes CASSVGLFSNVLTF.